This T cell receptor (beta chain) was sequenced in a study of OX40 agonist ivuxolimab in advanced cancers. This table comes from immunoSEQ multiplex PCR, and its TCRdb copy is limited to in-frame clones, with some not included. The data contain 60,000 to 75,000 clones, 80% to 95% of them seen just once; the ten biggest clones take up around 15%. The V gene's germline CDR1 is MNHEY and CDR2 SMNVEV (reference sequence). The CDR3 has 14 residues. With V trimmed by 7 bases and J by 0 bases, 3 bases remained unmatched. This chain joins TRBV27 and TRBJ2-3; 8 nucleotides align to TRBD2. This clonotype was obtained from an adult with an advanced solid tumor such as melanoma, head and neck, liver or kidney cancer. The sample was CD4+ or CD8+ T cells sorted from blood, taken in a trial of the OX40 agonist ivuxolimab. This chain's CDR3 is CASTTSGSTDTQYF. The CDR3 DNA is TGTGCCAGCACCACTAGCGGCAGCACAGATACGCAGTATTTT.